The 21 T cell receptor beta chains below were found in one sample sequenced in a study of cytomegalovirus exposure and HLA in healthy donors. 60 Vbeta and 13 Jbeta primers were used in PCR. TCRdb's table, derived via immunoSEQ multiplex PCR, lists solely in-frame clones and lacks some. The sample yields some 54,000 clones, about three quarters seen once. The sequenced sample consisted of PBMCs. These receptors were obtained from a man younger than 35 in good health and CMV-seronegative.

This clone was detected once. The rearrangement uses TRBV27 and TRBJ2-5; TRBD1 aligns across 10 bases. This CDR3 has 15 amino acids. V shed 6 bases and J 2 bases; nucleotides not matched to a gene: 6. Per germline, CDR1 MNHEY and CDR2 SMNVEV (reference sequence). The CDR3 nucleotides read TGTGCCAGCAGCCAGGGACAGGGGCCACAAGAGACCCAGTACTTC. This gives the protein CASSQGQGPQETQYF.

The chain combines TRBV5-1 with TRBJ1-1, with a weak D call TRBD1 (5 bases). In germline, CDR1 is SGHRS, CDR2 YFSETQ. Trimming removed 7 bases from V and 1 base from J, with 14 bases in between. CDR3 length: 14 residues. The CDR3 loop reads CASRRDFQNTEAFF. DNA for the CDR3: TGCGCCAGCCGCCGGGACTTTCAGAACACTGAAGCTTTCTTT.

This clone has more than one count but fewer than ten. This chain links TRBV7-2 with TRBJ2-7; possible D gene TRBD2, 5 bases. CDR1 SGHTA and CDR2 FQGNSA come from the germline V gene. Trimming stripped 2 bases from V and 5 bases from J, with 7 bases between. The CDR3 runs to 12 residues. The DNA of the CDR3 is TGTGCCAGCAGCTTAACGGGGAACGAGCAGTACTTC. Protein sequence: CASSLTGNEQYF.

The V call is TRBV6-5, the J call TRBJ2-1; D is ambiguous. V was shortened by 0 bases and J by 5 bases, with 8 bases between the two germline ends. The CDR3 runs 14 residues. CDR1 MNHEY and CDR2 SVGAGI come from the germline V gene. This CDR3 is CASSYSGTNNEQFF. DNA of the CDR3: TGTGCCAGCAGTTACTCGGGCACAAACAATGAGCAGTTCTTC.

A few counts support this clone. This rearrangement joins TRBV10-2 to TRBJ1-1; possible D gene TRBD1, 5 bases. The CDR3 has 14 residues. Germline V CDR1 and CDR2: WSHSY, SAAADI. Trimming took off 5 bases at V and 3 bases at J, with 13 bases between the two ends. This CDR3 is CASSRWGVDTEAFF. Here the CDR3 DNA reads TGCGCCAGCAGTAGATGGGGGGTTGACACTGAAGCTTTCTTT.

The chain employs TRBV28 and TRBJ1-2; D remains unclear. The CDR3 is made up of 13 amino acids. Trimming cost V 6 bases and J 5 bases, with 13 bases left between them. CDR1 is MDHEN and CDR2 is SYDVKM in the germline V gene. In nucleotides, the CDR3 is TGTGCCAGCAGCATAGAGCGGGGATATGGCTACACCTTC. As protein: CASSIERGYGYTF.

This clone was counted between two and nine times. The rearrangement links TRBV7-2 to TRBJ2-3; TRBD1 matches at 11 bases. Germline CDR1 reads SGHTA; CDR2 reads FQGNSA. This CDR3 comprises 15 residues. J was trimmed by 4 bases and V by 5 bases; bases with no gene match: 5. In nucleotides, the CDR3 is TGTGCCAGCAGCGTAGGACAGGGGGCCTCAGATACGCAGTATTTT. This gives the protein CASSVGQGASDTQYF.

In this sample, this clone turned up a few times. The chain uses TRBV6-4 and TRBJ1-1; perhaps TRBD1 as D (6 bases). Germline V gene lookup returns CDR1 MRHNA and CDR2 SNTAGT. V gave up 0 bases and J gave up 3 bases, with 11 bases separating them. CDR3 length equals 15 residues. The CDR3: CASSDSTSGDTEAFF. The DNA for the CDR3 is TGTGCCAGCAGTGACTCGACCTCAGGGGACACTGAAGCTTTCTTT.

This chain joins TRBV7-2 and TRBJ1-1; TRBD1 matches 9 bases. Looked up from germline, CDR1 is SGHTA and CDR2 is FQGNSA. The CDR3 runs to 15 residues. The V and J ends lost 4 bases and 0 bases, in that order; junction bases with no gene match: 3. As DNA, the CDR3 is TGTGCCAGCAGCTCCACAGGGGGCTTGAACACTGAAGCTTTCTTT. Translation gives CASSSTGGLNTEAFF.

The chain has TRBV29-1 and TRBJ2-1; TRBD2 matches 10 bases. The CDR3 has 14 residues. Germline values: CDR1 SQVTM, CDR2 ANQGSEA. Germline trimming cut 4 bases from V and 7 bases from J; bases unmatched to any gene: 7. The CDR3 region has the DNA TGCAGCGTTGGGTCCAGCGGGAGGGTAAATGAGCAGTTCTTC. Its protein product is CSVGSSGRVNEQFF.

This chain links TRBV15 with TRBJ2-1, with a weak D call TRBD2 (5 bases). The CDR3 is 14 amino acids. Trimming cost V 0 bases and J 13 bases, with 16 bases left between them. The germline V gene encodes CDR1 LNHNV and CDR2 YYDKDF (reference sequence). CDR3 region: CATSRDPRWTEQFF. The CDR3 DNA reads as TGTGCCACCAGCAGAGATCCCAGGTGGACTGAACAGTTCTTC.

The CDR3 nucleotides read TGTGCCAGCAGTTACAGGGATGGCTACACCTTC. Translating gives CASSYRDGYTF. V and J are TRBV28 and TRBJ1-2; perhaps TRBD1 as D (6 bases). The germline V and J ends were trimmed by 4 bases and 6 bases, with 6 bases remaining between them. This CDR3 is built from 11 residues. CDR1 and CDR2 from the germline V gene are MDHEN and SYDVKM.

The chain has TRBV6-5 and TRBJ2-7, with a tentative D call TRBD1 (6 bases). Germline assignment: CDR1 MNHEY and CDR2 SVGAGI. Trimming cost V 5 bases and J 5 bases, with 16 bases left between them. The CDR3 contains 14 residues. CDR3 in DNA: TGTGCCAGCAGTAATGCAGGGGTTCGGAACGAGCAGTACTTC. It yields the protein CASSNAGVRNEQYF.

The table lists this clone with a few counts. The V call is TRBV5-4, the J call TRBJ1-1; D is perhaps TRBD1 (6 bases). From germline, CDR1 is SGHNT and CDR2 YYREEE (reference sequence). V dropped 4 bases and J dropped 1 base, with 14 bases sitting between them. The CDR3 runs 15 residues. The CDR3 spells CASSRAGGTNTEAFF. CDR3 sequence (DNA): TGTGCCAGCAGCAGGGCGGGGGGCACGAACACTGAAGCTTTCTTT.

This clone showed up just a few times. The chain is built from TRBV14 and TRBJ2-1; D is perhaps TRBD2 (6 bases). Trimming took 1 base from V and 8 from J, leaving 18 bases between them. Germline CDR1 SGHDN, CDR2 FVKESK. The CDR3 consists of 16 residues. Written as DNA, the CDR3 is TGTGCCAGCAGCCAAGGGAGGGTTCGAACTGTCGATGAGCAGTTCTTC. This encodes CASSQGRVRTVDEQFF.

This clone was found a few times. This chain links TRBV19 with TRBJ2-7, with 8 bases that match TRBD1. J gave up 2 bases and V 5 bases, and 5 bases lay outside the gene matches. The CDR3 has 14 residues. Germline values: CDR1 LNHDA, CDR2 SQIVND (reference sequence). The CDR3: CASSSTGAPYEQYF. CDR3 in DNA: TGTGCCAGTAGTTCGACAGGGGCCCCCTACGAGCAGTACTTC.

This clone has just a few counts. V usage is TRBV28 and J usage is TRBJ2-7; 8 nucleotides align to TRBD2. V trimming: 6 bases; J trimming: 7 bases; junction bases outside the gene matches: 14. The CDR3 covers 15 residues. Germline V gene lookup returns CDR1 MDHEN and CDR2 SYDVKM. The CDR3 is CASSPSETGGAEQYF. DNA for the CDR3: TGTGCCAGCAGCCCTAGCGAGACGGGAGGGGCGGAGCAGTACTTC.

The chain has TRBV27 and TRBJ1-5, with D unclear. V gave up 3 bases and J gave up 8 bases, with 11 bases separating them. The length of the CDR3 is 13 residues. CDR1 MNHEY and CDR2 SMNVEV come from the germline V gene (reference sequence). CDR3 residues: CASSFLYREPQHF. The CDR3 region has the DNA TGTGCCAGCAGTTTTTTATATAGAGAGCCCCAGCATTTT.

CDR3 nucleotides: TGCGCCAGCAGCCAAGAGTGGCTAGCGGGAGTTGGAGGCAATGAGCAGTTCTTC. Translating it yields CASSQEWLAGVGGNEQFF. The chain has TRBV4-1 and TRBJ2-1; 10 bases are a match to TRBD2. V lost 0 bases and J lost 6; bases outside the gene matches: 11. CDR1 and CDR2 from the germline V gene are MGHRA and YSYEKL. CDR3 length: 18 residues.

This chain uses TRBV2 with TRBJ2-1; the match to TRBD2 covers 10 bases. V was clipped by 2 bases and J by 7 bases; unmatched bases: 8. Germline loops: CDR1 SNHLY, CDR2 FYNNEI. CDR3 length: 16 amino acids. Written as DNA, the CDR3 is TGTGCCAGCAGTGAATCGAGCGGGAGGGCCGGAAATGAGCAGTTCTTC. Translated: CASSESSGRAGNEQFF.

The genes are TRBV30 and TRBJ1-1, with a weak D call TRBD1 (5 bases). The germline CDR1 and CDR2 sequences are GTSNPN and SVGIG (reference sequence). The V end was cut by 0 bases, the J end by 6 bases, with 11 bases between. The CDR3 length is 13 residues. The CDR3 here is CAWSVNRQAEAFF. CDR3 nucleotides: TGTGCCTGGAGTGTTAACAGGCAAGCTGAAGCTTTCTTT.